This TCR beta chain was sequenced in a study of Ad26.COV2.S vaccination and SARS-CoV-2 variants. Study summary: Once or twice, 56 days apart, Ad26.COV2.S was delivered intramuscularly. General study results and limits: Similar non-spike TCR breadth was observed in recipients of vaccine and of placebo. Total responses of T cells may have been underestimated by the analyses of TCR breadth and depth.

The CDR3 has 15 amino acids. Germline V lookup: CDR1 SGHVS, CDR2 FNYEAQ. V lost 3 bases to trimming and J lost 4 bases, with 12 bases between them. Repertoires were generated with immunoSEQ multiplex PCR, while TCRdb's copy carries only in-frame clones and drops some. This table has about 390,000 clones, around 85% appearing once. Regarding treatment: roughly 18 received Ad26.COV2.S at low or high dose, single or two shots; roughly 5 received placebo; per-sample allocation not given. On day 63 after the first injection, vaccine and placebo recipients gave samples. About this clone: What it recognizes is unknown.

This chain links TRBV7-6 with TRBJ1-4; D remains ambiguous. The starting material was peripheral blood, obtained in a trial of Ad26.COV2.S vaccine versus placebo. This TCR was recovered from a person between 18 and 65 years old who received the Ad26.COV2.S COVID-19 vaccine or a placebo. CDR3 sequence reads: CASSFGRTLNEKLFF. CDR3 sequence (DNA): TGTGCCAGCAGCTTCGGACGGACTCTTAATGAAAAACTGTTTTTT. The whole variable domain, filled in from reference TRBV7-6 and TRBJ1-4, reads GAGVSQSPRYKVTKRGQDVALRCDPISGHVSLYWYRQALGQGPEFLTYFNYEAQQDKSGLPNDRFSAERPEGSISTLTIQRTEQRDSAMYRCASSFGRTLNEKLFFGSGTQLSVL.